These T cell receptor beta chains were read from a single sample in a study of shared clonotypes between healthy human individuals. Only in-frame clones appear in the TCRdb table, and some are missing; sequencing was by immunoSEQ multiplex PCR. The data contain about 480,000 clones, about three quarters of them seen just once; the ten biggest clones take up approximately 12%. The sequenced sample was PBMCs. These receptors all stem from a woman in her thirties or forties in good health. Some clones in this sample may be carry-over from other donors' samples. The CDR3 runs from the conserved cysteine through the conserved F or W. Fields, in order: V gene, D gene, clone size, J gene, CDR3 DNA, CDR3 protein. D genes are given only for firm matches. Expanded clones are given a class, and other clones once, few, many or no size at all.

>TRBV11-2|TRBD1|.|TRBJ2-2
TGTGCCAGCAGCTTGGGGACAGCCCGACCAGGGGAGCTGTTTTTT
CASSLGTARPGELFF
>TRBV27|.|.|TRBJ2-7
TGTGCCAGCAGTTTACAGGGGGGCTACGAGCAGTACTTC
CASSLQGGYEQYF
>TRBV19|.|once|TRBJ1-5
TGTGCCAGTAGGGGGCAGGGGAATCAGCCCCAGCATTTT
CASRGQGNQPQHF
>TRBV11-3|.|once|TRBJ2-6
TGTGCCAGCAGCTTAGGGGGCAGGGGACGGACTGGGGCCAACGTCCTGACTTTC
CASSLGGRGRTGANVLTF
>TRBV4-3|TRBD1|.|TRBJ2-3
TGCGCCAGCAGCCACACAGGGGGCAGTGCAGATACGCAGTATTTT
CASSHTGGSADTQYF
>TRBV6-5|.|.|TRBJ2-5
TGTGCCAGCAGTTACTCGGGCCAAGAGACCCAGTACTTC
CASSYSGQETQYF
>TRBV5-6|.|once|TRBJ2-7
TGTACCAGCAGCTGGACCCGGGAAAACTCCTACGAGCAGTACTTC
CTSSWTRENSYEQYF
>TRBV5-1|.|.|TRBJ2-5
TGCGCCAGCAGCTCACAGGGCCTACAAGAGACCCAGTACTTC
CASSSQGLQETQYF
>TRBV7-9|.|.|TRBJ1-4
TGTGCCAGCAGCTCAACGACAGCGCCTAATGAAAAACTGTTTTTT
CASSSTTAPNEKLFF
>TRBV2|TRBD2|.|TRBJ2-5
TGTGCCAGCAGCCATGATAGCGGGAGAGAGACCCAGTACTTC
CASSHDSGRETQYF
>TRBV7-2|.|.|TRBJ2-2
TGTGCCAGCAGCCTGGGGATGACCGGGGAGCTGTTTTTT
CASSLGMTGELFF
>TRBV5-1|.|few|TRBJ2-5
TGCGCCAGCAGCTTGGAGCCTGGGCCAGCGCAAGAGACCCAGTACTTC
CASSLEPGPAQETQYF
>TRBV7-2|.|.|TRBJ1-1
TGTGCCAGCAGCTTAGCGGGGGTTGGGGCTTTCTTT
CASSLAGVGAFF
>TRBV7-8|TRBD2|.|TRBJ2-4
TGTGCCAGCAGCTTAGACCCGGGAGGCCTATCCAAAAACATTCAGTACTTC
CASSLDPGGLSKNIQYF
>TRBV5-1|.|.|TRBJ2-7
TGCGCCAGCAGCTTGGGACAGGAACAGTACGAGCAGTACTTC
CASSLGQEQYEQYF
>TRBV7-2|TRBD1|.|TRBJ1-3
TGTGCCAGCAGCCTCAGGACAGGGGGCTCTGGAAACACCATATATTTT
CASSLRTGGSGNTIYF
>TRBV2|TRBD1|.|TRBJ2-7
TGTGCCAGCCAAGGACAGGGTCCCTACGAGCAGTACTTC
CASQGQGPYEQYF
>TRBV28|.|.|TRBJ1-2
TGTGCCAGCACACGACAGAGGGGCGACGGCTACACCTTC
CASTRQRGDGYTF
>TRBV28|.|once|TRBJ1-5
TGTGCCAGCAGTTACTACAGGAGGGTTGGCAATCAGCCCCAGCATTTT
CASSYYRRVGNQPQHF
>TRBV4-2|TRBD2|.|TRBJ2-3
TGTGCCAGCAGCCAACGTAGCGGGAGCACAGATACGCAGTATTTT
CASSQRSGSTDTQYF
>TRBV4-3|.|.|TRBJ1-2
TGCGCCAGCAGCCAAGATCCCAGGACAGCAAACTATGGCTACACCTTC
CASSQDPRTANYGYTF
>TRBV21-1|.|.|TRBJ2-7
TGTGCCGCGGCGGGACTAGCGGGATACGAGCAGTACTTC
CAAAGLAGYEQYF
>TRBV7-6|TRBD2|.|TRBJ2-3
TGTGCCAGCAGCTTCCGACTAGCTGGCACAGATACGCAGTATTTT
CASSFRLAGTDTQYF
>TRBV7-3|TRBD2|.|TRBJ2-5
TGTGCGAGAGGGAGGGCCCGAGAGACCCAGTACTTC
CARGRARETQYF
>TRBV7-8|.|.|TRBJ2-1
TGTGCCAGCAGCGGATACAATGAGCAGTTCTTC
CASSGYNEQFF
>TRBV11-1|TRBD1|few|TRBJ2-5
TGTGCCAGCAGCCGCCAACAGGGGGAGACCCAGTACTTC
CASSRQQGETQYF
>TRBV28|TRBD2|.|TRBJ2-1
TGTGCCAGCAGTGGGGGACTAGCGGGAGGGCCGTCCTACAATGAGCAGTTCTTC
CASSGGLAGGPSYNEQFF
>TRBV18|TRBD1|.|TRBJ2-6
TGTGCCAGCTCACCAAAGGGACCAGGGGGAGCTGGGGCCAACGTCCTGACTTTC
CASSPKGPGGAGANVLTF
>TRBV7-8|TRBD2|.|TRBJ2-7
TGTGCCAGCAGCTACCATTCCGGGACTAGCGGGAGATCCTACGAGCAGTACTTC
CASSYHSGTSGRSYEQYF
>TRBV4-2|.|few|TRBJ2-2
TGTGCCAGCAGCCAAGCGGGCGACACCGGGGAGCTGTTTTTT
CASSQAGDTGELFF
>TRBV13|.|.|TRBJ2-7
TGTGCCAGCAGCGTGGCCCTGACAGGTCCTTACGAGCAGTACTTC
CASSVALTGPYEQYF
>TRBV6-4|TRBD2|.|TRBJ2-3
TGTGCCAGCAGTGACCTGTCAACAGGGCTAGCGGGCTCAGATACGCAGTATTTT
CASSDLSTGLAGSDTQYF
>TRBV6-1|.|few|TRBJ1-1
TGTGCCAGCAGCTTAGAGGGGAACACTGAAGCTTTCTTT
CASSLEGNTEAFF
>TRBV14|TRBD2|.|TRBJ2-3
TGTGCCAGCAGCCTCCGCTCGAGGGCTAGCGGGAGCCGGGATACGCAGTATTTT
CASSLRSRASGSRDTQYF
>TRBV5-1|TRBD2|.|TRBJ2-3
TGCGCCAGCAGCTTGGAGGGGAGGGGCACAGATACGCAGTATTTT
CASSLEGRGTDTQYF
>TRBV7-2|.|.|TRBJ1-1
TGTGCCAGCAGCCCCCCAGGATGGGCACGGGTGAACACTGAAGCTTTCTTT
CASSPPGWARVNTEAFF
>TRBV10-3|.|.|TRBJ1-2
TGTGCCATCAGTGAGGGGGGTGTCTATGGCTACACCTTC
CAISEGGVYGYTF
>TRBV7-9|.|.|TRBJ2-2
TGTGCCCTCAACACCGGGGAGCTGTTTTTT
CALNTGELFF
>TRBV19|.|.|TRBJ1-5
TGTGCCAGTAGTAGGACCCTCGCCTCTCGTAGGGGCAATCAGCCCCAGCATTTT
CASSRTLASRRGNQPQHF
>TRBV4-3|.|.|TRBJ1-2
TGCGCCAGCAGCCAAGACAGGGTGGGCGGCTACACCTTC
CASSQDRVGGYTF
>TRBV28|.|.|TRBJ1-1
TGTGCCAGCAGTCAGAGAGGACTGAACACTGAAGCTTTCTTT
CASSQRGLNTEAFF
>TRBV15|TRBD1|many|TRBJ1-5
TGTGCCACCAGCAGACATCTCGGGACAGAGGGTAACTTT
CATSRHLGTEGNF
>TRBV5-6|TRBD2|few|TRBJ2-7
TGTGCCAGCAGCTCCCTAGCGGGACACTACGAGCAGTACTTC
CASSSLAGHYEQYF
>TRBV15|.|few|TRBJ1-1
TGTGCCACCAGCAGAGACCCAACGGGGAGTACTGAAGCTTTCTTT
CATSRDPTGSTEAFF
>TRBV5-1|TRBD2|.|TRBJ2-1
TGCGCCAGCAGCTTGCTGGGACTAGCGGGAGGTTCCTACAATGAGCAGTTCTTC
CASSLLGLAGGSYNEQFF
>TRBV29-1|TRBD1|.|TRBJ2-3
TGCAGCGTTCCGCGGACAGGGGCCCCCGTCGGGACAGATACGCAGTATTTT
CSVPRTGAPVGTDTQYF
>TRBV5-4|TRBD2|.|TRBJ2-1
TGTGCCAGCAGCTTCCCCGGACTAGCGGGATCATATGAGCAGTTCTTC
CASSFPGLAGSYEQFF
>TRBV7-8|.|.|TRBJ2-1
TGTGCCAGCAGCTATTTCCGGAAGTACAATGAGCAGTTCTTC
CASSYFRKYNEQFF